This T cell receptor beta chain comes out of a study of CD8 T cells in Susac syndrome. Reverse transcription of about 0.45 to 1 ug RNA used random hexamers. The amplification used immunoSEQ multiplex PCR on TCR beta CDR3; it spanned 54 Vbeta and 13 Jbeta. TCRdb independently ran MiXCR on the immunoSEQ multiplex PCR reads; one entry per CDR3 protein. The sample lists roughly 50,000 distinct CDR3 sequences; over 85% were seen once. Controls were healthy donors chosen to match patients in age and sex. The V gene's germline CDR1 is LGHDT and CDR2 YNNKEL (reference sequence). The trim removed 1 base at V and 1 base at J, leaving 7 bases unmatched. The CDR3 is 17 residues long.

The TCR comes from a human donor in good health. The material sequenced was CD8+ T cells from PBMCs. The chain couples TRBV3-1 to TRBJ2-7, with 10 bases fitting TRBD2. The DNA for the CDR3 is TGTGCCAGCAGCCAAGCTAGCGGGAGCGCACCGTCCTACGAGCAGTACTTC. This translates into CASSQASGSAPSYEQYF.